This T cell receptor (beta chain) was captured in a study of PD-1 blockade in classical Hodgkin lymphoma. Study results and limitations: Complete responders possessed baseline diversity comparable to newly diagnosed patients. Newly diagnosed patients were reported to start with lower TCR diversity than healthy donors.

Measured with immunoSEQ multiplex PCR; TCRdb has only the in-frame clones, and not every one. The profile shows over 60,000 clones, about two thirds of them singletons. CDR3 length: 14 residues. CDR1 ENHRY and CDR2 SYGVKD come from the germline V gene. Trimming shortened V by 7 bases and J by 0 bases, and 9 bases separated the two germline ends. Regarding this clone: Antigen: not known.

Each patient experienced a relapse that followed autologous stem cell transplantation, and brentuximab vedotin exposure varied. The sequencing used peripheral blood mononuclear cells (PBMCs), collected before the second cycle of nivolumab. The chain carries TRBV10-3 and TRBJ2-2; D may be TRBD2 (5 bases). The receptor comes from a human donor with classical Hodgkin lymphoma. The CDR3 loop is CAITAVPNTGELFF. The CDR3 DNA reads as TGTGCCATCACAGCGGTACCGAACACCGGGGAGCTGTTTTTT.